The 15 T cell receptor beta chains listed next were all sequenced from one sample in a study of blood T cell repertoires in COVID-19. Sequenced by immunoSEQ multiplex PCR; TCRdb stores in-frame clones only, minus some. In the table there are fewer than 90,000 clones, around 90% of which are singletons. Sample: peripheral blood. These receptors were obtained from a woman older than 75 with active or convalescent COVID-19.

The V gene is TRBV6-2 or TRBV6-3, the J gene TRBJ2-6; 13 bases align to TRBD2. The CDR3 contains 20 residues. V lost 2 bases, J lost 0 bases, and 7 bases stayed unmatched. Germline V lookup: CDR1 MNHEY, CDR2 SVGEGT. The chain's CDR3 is CASSYPGLAGQLSGANVLTF. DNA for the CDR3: TGTGCCAGCAGTTACCCGGGACTAGCGGGACAACTCTCTGGGGCCAACGTCCTGACTTTC.

This chain's CDR3 is CARGLGRGENQPQHF. The DNA of the CDR3 is TGTGCAAGGGGTTTGGGGAGGGGCGAAAATCAGCCCCAGCATTTT. V and J are TRBV12-2 and TRBJ1-5. TRBV12-2 is a documented pseudogene. The CDR3 sequence is 15 residues long.

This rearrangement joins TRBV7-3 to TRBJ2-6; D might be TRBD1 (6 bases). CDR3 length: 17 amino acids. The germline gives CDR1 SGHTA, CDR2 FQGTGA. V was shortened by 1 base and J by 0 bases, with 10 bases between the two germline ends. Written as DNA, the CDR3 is TGTGCCAGCAGCTTAAGAGGGGGTAACTCTGGGGCCAACGTCCTGACTTTC. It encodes CASSLRGGNSGANVLTF.

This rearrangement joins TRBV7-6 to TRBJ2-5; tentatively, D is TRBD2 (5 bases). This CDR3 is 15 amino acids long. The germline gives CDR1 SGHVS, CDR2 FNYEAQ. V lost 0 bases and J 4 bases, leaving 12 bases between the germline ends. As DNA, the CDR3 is TGTGCCAGCAGCTTAGCGGGAGAAGTGGGAGAGACCCAGTACTTC. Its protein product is CASSLAGEVGETQYF.

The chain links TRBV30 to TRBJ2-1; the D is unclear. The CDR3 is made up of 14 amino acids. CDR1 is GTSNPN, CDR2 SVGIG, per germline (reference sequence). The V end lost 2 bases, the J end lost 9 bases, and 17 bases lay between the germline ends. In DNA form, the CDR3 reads TGTGCCTGGAGTATCACCTCCCGTTGGGCTGAGCAGTTCTTC. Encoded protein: CAWSITSRWAEQFF.

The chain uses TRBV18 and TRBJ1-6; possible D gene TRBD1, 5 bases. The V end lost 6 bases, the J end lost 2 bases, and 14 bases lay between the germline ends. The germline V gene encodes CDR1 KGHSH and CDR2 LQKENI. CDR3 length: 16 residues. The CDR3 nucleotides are TGTGCCAGCTCTCCCCAGACAGCCACCTATAATTCACCCCTCCACTTT. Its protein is CASSPQTATYNSPLHF. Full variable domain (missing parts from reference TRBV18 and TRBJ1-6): NAGVMQNPRHLVRRRGQEARLRCSPMKGHSHVYWYRQLPEEGLKFMVYLQKENIIDESGMPKERFSAEFPKEGPSILRIQQVVRGDSAAYFCASSPQTATYNSPLHFGNGTRLTVT.

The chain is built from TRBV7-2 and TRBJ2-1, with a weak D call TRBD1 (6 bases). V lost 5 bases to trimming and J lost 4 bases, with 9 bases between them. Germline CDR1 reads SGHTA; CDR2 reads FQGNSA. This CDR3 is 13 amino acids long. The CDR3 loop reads CASSLGQYNEQFF. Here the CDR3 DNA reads TGTGCCAGCAGCCTCGGACAGTACAATGAGCAGTTCTTC.

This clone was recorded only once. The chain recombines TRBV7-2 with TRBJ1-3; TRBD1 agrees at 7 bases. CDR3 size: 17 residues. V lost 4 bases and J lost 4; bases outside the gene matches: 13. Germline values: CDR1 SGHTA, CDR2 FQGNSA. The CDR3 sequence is CASSSLGTALGGNTIYF. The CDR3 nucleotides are TGTGCCAGCAGCTCCCTCGGGACAGCCTTAGGAGGAAACACCATATATTTT.

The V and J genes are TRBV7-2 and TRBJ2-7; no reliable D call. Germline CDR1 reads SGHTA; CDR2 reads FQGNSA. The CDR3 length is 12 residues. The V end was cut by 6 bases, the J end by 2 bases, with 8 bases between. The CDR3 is CASSPHPYEQYF. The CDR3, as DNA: TGTGCCAGCAGTCCACACCCCTACGAGCAGTACTTC.

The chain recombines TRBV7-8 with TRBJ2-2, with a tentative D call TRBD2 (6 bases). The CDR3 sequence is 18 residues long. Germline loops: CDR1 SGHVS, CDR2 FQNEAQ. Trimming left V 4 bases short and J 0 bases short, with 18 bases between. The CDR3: CASSSSRAGSSNTGELFF. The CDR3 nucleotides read TGTGCCAGCAGCTCCTCTCGTGCGGGGAGCTCGAACACCGGGGAGCTGTTTTTT.

Here the CDR3 DNA reads TGTGCCAGTAGTGCTCGACTAGCGGGAGCCTCTGGTGCAGATACGCAGTATTTT. It is translated as CASSARLAGASGADTQYF. The genes are TRBV19 and TRBJ2-3, with 12 bases aligning to TRBD2. CDR1 LNHDA and CDR2 SQIVND come from the germline V gene (reference sequence). The CDR3 totals 18 residues. After removal of 5 bases from V and 4 bases from J, the junction contained 13 bases not matched to a gene.

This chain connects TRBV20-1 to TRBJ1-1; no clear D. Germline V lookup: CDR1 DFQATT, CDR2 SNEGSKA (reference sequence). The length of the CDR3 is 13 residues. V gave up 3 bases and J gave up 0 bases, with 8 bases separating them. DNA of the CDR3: TGCAGTGCTAGTGGCAGGTTGAACACTGAAGCTTTCTTT. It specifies CSASGRLNTEAFF.

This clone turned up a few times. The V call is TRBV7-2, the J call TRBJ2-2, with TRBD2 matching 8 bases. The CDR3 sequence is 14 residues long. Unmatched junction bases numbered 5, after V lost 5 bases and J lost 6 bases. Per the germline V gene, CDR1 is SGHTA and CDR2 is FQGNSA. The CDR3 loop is CASSRGGSSGELFF. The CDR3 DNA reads TGTGCCAGCAGCCGGGGGGGGTCGTCCGGGGAGCTGTTTTTT.

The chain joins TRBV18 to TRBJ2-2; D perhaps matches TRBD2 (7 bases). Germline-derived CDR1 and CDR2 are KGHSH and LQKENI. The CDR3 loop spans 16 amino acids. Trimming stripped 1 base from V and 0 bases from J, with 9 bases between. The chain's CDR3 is CASSPQGGANTGELFF. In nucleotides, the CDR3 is TGTGCCAGCTCACCACAAGGGGGGGCGAACACCGGGGAGCTGTTTTTT.

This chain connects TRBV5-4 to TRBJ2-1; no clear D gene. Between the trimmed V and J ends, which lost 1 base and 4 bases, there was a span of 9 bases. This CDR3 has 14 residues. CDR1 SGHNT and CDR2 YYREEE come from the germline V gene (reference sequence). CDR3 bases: TGTGCCAGCAGCTTGAATTCCTTTTACAATGAGCAGTTCTTC. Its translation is CASSLNSFYNEQFF.